Sequencing of this T cell receptor beta chain was carried out in a study of shared clonotypes between healthy human individuals. The study's findings and limits: It was the non-shared clonotypes that had lower generation probabilities than clonotypes shared by all four donors. Genetic and exposure-history diversity was limited by the few donors.

Only in-frame clones appear in the TCRdb table, and some are missing; sequencing was by immunoSEQ multiplex PCR. The sample holds roughly 2,300,000 clones, 92% seen once. To note about this clone: The antigen remains unidentified. This specimen includes other DNA sequences encoding the same CDR3.

Germline assignment: CDR1 SNHLY and CDR2 FYNNEI. V trimming: 4 bases; J trimming: 4 bases; junction bases outside the gene matches: 2. There are 13 residues in the CDR3. Sample: naive CD4+ T cells from PBMCs. Subset here: CD45RA+ positively selected. This chain uses TRBV2 with TRBJ1-1, with 8 bases aligning to TRBD1. The receptor was derived from a man aged 18 to 30 in good health. Some clones in this sample may be carry-over from other donors' samples. This CDR3 reads CASSGTGGTEAFF. The CDR3, as DNA: TGTGCCAGCAGTGGTACAGGGGGCACTGAAGCTTTCTTT.